Listed below are T cell receptor beta chains from one sample, sequenced in a study of blood T cell repertoires in COVID-19. Clones were sequenced by immunoSEQ multiplex PCR, and TCRdb holds only the in-frame ones, with some missing. The repertoire holds about 280,000 clones, with 85% to 90% as singletons. Sequencing used PBMCs or T cells enriched from blood (not recorded which). These receptors all stem from a woman aged 18 to 35 with acute COVID-19. Each CDR3 is given with its conserved first and last residue. The D gene is left open where the match is weak. The size entry is marked missing in some rows and otherwise reads once, few, many or a size class.

d_gene	j_gene	abundance	v_gene	CDR3aa	CDR3nt
TRBD1	TRBJ1-2	-	TRBV6-1	CASSETGTDYGYTF	TGTGCCAGCAGTGAAACCGGGACAGATTATGGCTACACCTTC
TRBD1	TRBJ1-1	-	TRBV7-8	CASSGRGTEAFF	TGTGCCAGCAGCGGCAGGGGGACTGAAGCTTTCTTT
-	TRBJ2-1	-	TRBV3-1/TRBV3-2	CASNFGNSYNEQFF	TGTGCCAGCAATTTCGGGAACTCCTACAATGAGCAGTTCTTC
-	TRBJ1-5	-	TRBV30	CAWGFNSNQPQHF	TGTGCCTGGGGCTTTAATAGCAATCAGCCCCAGCATTTT
TRBD1	TRBJ2-7	-	TRBV5-4	CASSPGQGWTYEQYF	TGTGCCAGCAGCCCGGGACAGGGGTGGACTTACGAGCAGTACTTC
-	TRBJ2-3	-	TRBV6-1	CASSEAADTQYF	TGTGCCAGCAGTGAAGCCGCAGATACGCAGTATTTT
TRBD1	TRBJ2-1	-	TRBV15	CATSREIFTGGWNEQFF	TGTGCCACCAGCAGAGAAATTTTCACAGGGGGCTGGAATGAGCAGTTCTTC
TRBD1	TRBJ2-7	-	TRBV7-9	CASSLTGNSGYEQYF	TGTGCCAGCAGCTTGACAGGGAATTCCGGGTACGAGCAGTACTTC
-	TRBJ1-2	-	TRBV28	CASISGAPSNYGYTF	TGTGCCAGCATTTCAGGGGCCCCCTCTAACTATGGCTACACCTTC
TRBD2	TRBJ2-7	-	TRBV4-1	CASSQPGTTPYEQYF	TGCGCCAGCAGCCAGCCCGGGACTACGCCCTACGAGCAGTACTTC
TRBD1	TRBJ1-1	-	TRBV19	CASKAGGTEAFF	TGTGCCAGTAAGGCAGGGGGCACTGAAGCTTTCTTT
-	TRBJ2-7	few	TRBV7-9	CASSAARERNYYEQYF	TGTGCCAGCAGCGCCGCCCGGGAAAGAAATTACTACGAGCAGTACTTC
TRBD1	TRBJ1-6	-	TRBV5-1	CASSPGQEINSPLHF	TGCGCCAGCAGCCCGGGACAGGAGATAAATTCACCCCTCCACTTT
TRBD1	TRBJ2-7	-	TRBV6-1	CASSDMIGTGGYEQYF	TGTGCCAGCAGTGATATGATCGGGACAGGGGGCTACGAGCAGTACTTC
-	TRBJ1-2	-	TRBV25-1	CASSEYGQVAGYTF	TGTGCCAGCAGTGAATATGGGCAGGTTGCAGGCTACACCTTC
-	TRBJ1-1	-	TRBV19	CASSFQGGVTANTEAFF	TGTGCCAGTAGTTTTCAGGGAGGGGTAACAGCGAACACTGAAGCTTTCTTT
-	TRBJ1-2	-	TRBV5-1	CASSLGEGGYTF	TGCGCCAGCAGCTTGGGCGAGGGAGGCTACACCTTC
TRBD2	TRBJ2-1	-	TRBV29-1	CSVDTSGNYNEQFF	TGCAGCGTTGATACTAGCGGGAACTACAATGAGCAGTTCTTC
TRBD1	TRBJ2-7	-	TRBV2	CASSREGTGSYEQYF	TGTGCCAGCAGTCGCGAGGGGACAGGATCGTACGAGCAGTACTTC
TRBD2	TRBJ2-1	-	TRBV5-6	CASSPTLVEGRGDNEQFF	TGTGCCAGCAGCCCTACCCTAGTGGAGGGCCGGGGGGACAATGAGCAGTTCTTC
TRBD2	TRBJ2-4	few	TRBV4-2	CASSQGGGAVNIQYF	TGTGCCAGCAGCCAAGGGGGAGGGGCCGTCAACATTCAGTACTTC
TRBD1	TRBJ1-6	-	TRBV30	CAWSRGQGRSPLHF	TGTGCCTGGAGTCGGGGACAGGGGAGATCACCCCTCCACTTT
TRBD1	TRBJ1-1	-	TRBV30	CAWNQQGPEAFF	TGTGCCTGGAACCAACAGGGGCCTGAAGCTTTCTTT
-	TRBJ1-1	-	TRBV7-9	CASSLVGQPDEAFF	TGTGCCAGCAGCTTAGTGGGGCAGCCTGATGAAGCTTTCTTT
-	TRBJ2-1	-	TRBV27	CASSPRAAYNEQFF	TGTGCCAGCAGTCCTAGAGCGGCCTACAATGAGCAGTTCTTC
-	TRBJ2-1	-	TRBV18	CASSPPKVTGAYNEQFF	TGTGCCAGCTCACCACCGAAAGTGACTGGGGCTTACAATGAGCAGTTCTTC
-	TRBJ1-5	-	TRBV7-8	CASSSDRHQPQHF	TGTGCCAGCAGCTCCGACAGGCATCAGCCCCAGCATTTT
TRBD2	TRBJ2-3	-	TRBV6-2/TRBV6-3	CASSPAGGWGTDTQYF	TGTGCCAGCAGTCCAGCGGGAGGTTGGGGGACAGATACGCAGTATTTT
TRBD2	TRBJ2-7	-	TRBV5-4	CASSLGRLAGNYEQYF	TGTGCCAGCAGCTTGGGCCGACTAGCGGGAAACTACGAGCAGTACTTC
-	TRBJ2-1	many	TRBV18	CASSTWSSYNEQFF	TGTGCCAGCTCAACCTGGAGCTCCTACAATGAGCAGTTCTTC
-	TRBJ2-1	once	TRBV28	CASSDDRKSYNEQFF	TGTGCCAGCAGTGATGACAGGAAGTCCTACAATGAGCAGTTCTTC
TRBD2	TRBJ2-1	-	TRBV5-1	CASSPKELAGGTSSYNEQFF	TGCGCCAGCAGCCCGAAGGAACTAGCGGGAGGGACGAGCTCCTACAATGAGCAGTTCTTC
TRBD2	TRBJ2-7	-	TRBV29-1	CSASQRGDEQYF	TGCAGCGCCTCCCAACGGGGGGACGAGCAGTACTTC
-	TRBJ1-6	once	TRBV27	CASGLEGPSSYNSPLHF	TGTGCCAGCGGGTTGGAGGGCCCGAGCTCCTATAATTCACCCCTCCACTTT
-	TRBJ2-1	-	TRBV27	CASSSLRNEQFF	TGTGCCAGCAGTTCACTTCGGAATGAGCAGTTCTTC
TRBD1	TRBJ2-2	-	TRBV3-1/TRBV3-2	CASSQGQGTGELFF	TGTGCCAGCAGCCAAGGACAGGGAACCGGGGAGCTGTTTTTT
-	TRBJ1-5	-	TRBV21-1	CASSSPDRAWHF	TGTGCCAGCAGCAGCCCGGACAGGGCTTGGCATTTT
-	TRBJ2-7	-	TRBV27	CASSLSREHGDTRSYEQYF	TGTGCCAGCAGTTTAAGTAGAGAGCATGGGGACACACGCTCCTACGAGCAGTACTTC
TRBD1	TRBJ1-5	-	TRBV30	CAWSLQGARNQPQHF	TGTGCCTGGAGCCTACAGGGGGCGAGGAATCAGCCCCAGCATTTT
-	TRBJ1-2	-	TRBV15	CATSRDRGGGSYGYTF	TGTGCCACCAGCAGAGATCGGGGAGGGGGGAGCTATGGCTACACCTTC
TRBD1	TRBJ1-3	-	TRBV28	CASSSSDRADTIYF	TGTGCCAGCAGTTCATCAGACAGGGCGGACACCATATATTTT
-	TRBJ1-4	-	TRBV25-1	CASSELGVGNEKLFF	TGTGCCAGCAGTGAATTAGGGGTAGGGAATGAAAAACTGTTTTTT
-	TRBJ1-1	-	TRBV12-3/TRBV12-4	CASSFSGGTEAFF	TGTGCCAGCAGTTTTTCCGGGGGGACTGAAGCTTTCTTT
TRBD1	TRBJ1-1	-	TRBV28	CASSSAGGRTEAFF	TGTGCCAGCAGTTCCGCAGGGGGGAGAACTGAAGCTTTCTTT